The source of this T cell receptor beta chain is a study of blood T cells in healthy people across ages. Regarding the study as a whole: In the absence of known donor CMV status, changes in expanded clonotypes were possibly confounded. A strong correlation was found between TCR beta diversity and the percentage of naive T cells. Per million T cells, TCR beta diversity dropped about linearly as age rose.

Samples each yielded at least 5 micrograms of total RNA. About this clonotype: Its antigen remains unidentified.

Trimming stripped 3 bases from V and 11 bases from J, with 17 bases between. The CDR3 is made up of 14 amino acids. Germline values: CDR1 DFQATT, CDR2 SNEGSKA (reference sequence). Sample-barcoded 5' priming and a J-beta primer mix drove a second PCR of roughly 7 to 11 cycles. One entry per CDR3 protein, called by TCRdb with MiXCR from the 5' RACE reads. Here the sample spans approximately 800,000 distinct CDR3 sequences, around 68% being singletons. The TCR was taken from a man aged 30 to 45 in good health. The chain employs TRBV20-1 and TRBJ1-6, with D possibly being TRBD1 (6 bases). The sequenced sample consisted of blood. In DNA form, the CDR3 reads TGCAGTGCTAGGGGGCCAATGCCAGGGGCACCCCTCCACTTT. Its translation is CSARGPMPGAPLHF.